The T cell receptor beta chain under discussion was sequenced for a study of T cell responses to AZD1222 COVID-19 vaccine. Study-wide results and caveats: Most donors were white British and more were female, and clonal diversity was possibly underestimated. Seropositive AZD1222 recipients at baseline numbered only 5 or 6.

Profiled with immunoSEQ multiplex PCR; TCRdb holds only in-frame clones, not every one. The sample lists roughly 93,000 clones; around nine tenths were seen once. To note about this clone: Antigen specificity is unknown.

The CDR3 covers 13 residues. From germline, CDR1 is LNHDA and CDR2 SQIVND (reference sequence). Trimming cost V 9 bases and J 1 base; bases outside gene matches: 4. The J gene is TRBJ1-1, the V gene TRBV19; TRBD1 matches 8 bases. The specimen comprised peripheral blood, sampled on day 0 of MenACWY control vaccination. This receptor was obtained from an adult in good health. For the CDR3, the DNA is TGTGCCAGCAGGGGACAGGCGAACACTGAAGCTTTCTTT. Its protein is CASRGQANTEAFF.